This T cell receptor (beta chain) comes out of a study of T-cell reconstitution after alpha-beta-depleted transplantation in children. The CDR3 runs to 15 residues. The ends lost 5 bases at V and 6 bases at J; junction bases unmatched: 7. It was with unique molecular identifiers that the TCRbeta library was prepared. TCRdb re-derived calls from the PCR reads in MiXCR, one entry per CDR3 protein. The sample has a few hundred thousand distinct CDR3 sequences; roughly 13% are singletons. This clonotype has a handful of counts. This TCR was sampled from a male patient younger than 18 who had a stem cell transplant for acute myeloid leukemia, so the T cells may come from the graft donor. Sequencing was performed on PBMCs, mostly from graft donor cells, taken 360 days after TCRalphabeta/CD19-depleted stem cell transplant. This chain connects TRBV12-3 or TRBV12-4 to TRBJ2-2, with TRBD2 identical over 9 bases. The CDR3 spells CASSKNSGSPGELFF. For the CDR3, the DNA is TGTGCCAGCAGTAAAAATAGCGGGAGTCCCGGGGAGCTGTTTTTT.